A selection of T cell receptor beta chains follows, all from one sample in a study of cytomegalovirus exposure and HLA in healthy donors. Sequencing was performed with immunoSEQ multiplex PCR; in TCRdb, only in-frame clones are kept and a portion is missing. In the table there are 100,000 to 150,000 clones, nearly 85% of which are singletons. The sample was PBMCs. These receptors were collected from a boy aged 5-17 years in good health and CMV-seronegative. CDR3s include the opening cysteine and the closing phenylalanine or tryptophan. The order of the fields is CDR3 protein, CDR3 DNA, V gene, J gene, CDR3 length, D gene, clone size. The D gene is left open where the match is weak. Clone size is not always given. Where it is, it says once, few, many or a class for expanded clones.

CDR3 protein: CASRRRVLAGGDTGELFF
CDR3 DNA: TGTGCCAGCAGGCGTCGCGTCCTAGCGGGAGGAGACACCGGGGAGCTGTTTTTT
V gene: TRBV7-8
J gene: TRBJ2-2
CDR3 length: 18
D gene: TRBD2
clone size: NA

CDR3 protein: CASSPNRGELFF
CDR3 DNA: TGTGCCAGCAGTCCTAATCGGGGGGAGCTGTTTTTT
V gene: TRBV7-3
J gene: TRBJ2-2
CDR3 length: 12
D gene: NA
clone size: NA

CDR3 protein: CAWNVGHEQYF
CDR3 DNA: TGTGCCTGGAACGTAGGACATGAGCAGTACTTC
V gene: TRBV30
J gene: TRBJ2-7
CDR3 length: 11
D gene: NA
clone size: NA

CDR3 protein: CASSHPGQGYNEQFF
CDR3 DNA: TGCGCCAGCAGCCACCCCGGGCAGGGCTACAATGAGCAGTTCTTC
V gene: TRBV4-3
J gene: TRBJ2-1
CDR3 length: 15
D gene: NA
clone size: NA

CDR3 protein: CASSLSDRGLYGAFF
CDR3 DNA: TGCGCCAGCAGCTTGTCCGACAGGGGATTATACGGAGCTTTCTTT
V gene: TRBV5-1
J gene: TRBJ1-1
CDR3 length: 15
D gene: TRBD1
clone size: NA

CDR3 protein: CASSLDRGANTEAFF
CDR3 DNA: TGTGCCAGCTCACTCGACAGGGGGGCGAACACTGAAGCTTTCTTT
V gene: TRBV18
J gene: TRBJ1-1
CDR3 length: 15
D gene: TRBD1
clone size: NA

CDR3 protein: CASRQQGNTEAFF
CDR3 DNA: TGTGCCAGCAGACAACAGGGGAACACTGAAGCTTTCTTT
V gene: TRBV7-9
J gene: TRBJ1-1
CDR3 length: 13
D gene: NA
clone size: NA

CDR3 protein: CASSFGQGYEQYF
CDR3 DNA: TGTGCCAGCAGCTTCGGACAGGGTTACGAGCAGTACTTC
V gene: TRBV7-9
J gene: TRBJ2-7
CDR3 length: 13
D gene: TRBD1
clone size: few

CDR3 protein: CASSPGRLAGGPVPYNEQFF
CDR3 DNA: TGCGCCAGCAGCCCGGGTCGACTAGCGGGAGGGCCAGTACCCTACAATGAGCAGTTCTTC
V gene: TRBV4-1
J gene: TRBJ2-1
CDR3 length: 20
D gene: TRBD2
clone size: NA

CDR3 protein: CASSFSHTEAFF
CDR3 DNA: TGTGCCAGCAGCTTTAGCCACACTGAAGCTTTCTTT
V gene: TRBV11-3
J gene: TRBJ1-1
CDR3 length: 12
D gene: NA
clone size: NA

CDR3 protein: CASSEASHGQYF
CDR3 DNA: TGTGCCAGCAGTGAGGCCTCTCATGGCCAGTACTTC
V gene: TRBV2
J gene: TRBJ2-5
CDR3 length: 12
D gene: NA
clone size: NA

CDR3 protein: CASSPRQGLSNEQFF
CDR3 DNA: TGTGCCAGCAGCCCCCGACAGGGTTTGAGTAATGAGCAGTTCTTC
V gene: TRBV9
J gene: TRBJ2-1
CDR3 length: 15
D gene: TRBD1
clone size: NA

CDR3 protein: CARADRAGYTF
CDR3 DNA: TGTGCCAGGGCTGACAGGGCTGGCTACACCTTC
V gene: TRBV6-1
J gene: TRBJ1-2
CDR3 length: 11
D gene: TRBD1
clone size: NA

CDR3 protein: CAWSSKADQPQHF
CDR3 DNA: TGTGCCTGGAGTTCTAAGGCGGATCAGCCCCAGCATTTT
V gene: TRBV30
J gene: TRBJ1-5
CDR3 length: 13
D gene: NA
clone size: NA

CDR3 protein: CASSTGGASYEQYF
CDR3 DNA: TGTGCCAGCAGCACAGGGGGCGCCTCCTACGAGCAGTACTTC
V gene: TRBV2
J gene: TRBJ2-7
CDR3 length: 14
D gene: TRBD1
clone size: once

CDR3 protein: CASSPRGGTNEQFF
CDR3 DNA: TGCGCCAGCAGCCCAAGGGGGGGTACGAATGAGCAGTTCTTC
V gene: TRBV4-1
J gene: TRBJ2-1
CDR3 length: 14
D gene: NA
clone size: NA

CDR3 protein: CASGLRREGPNEQFF
CDR3 DNA: TGTGCCAGCGGCCTACGGCGGGAGGGCCCCAATGAGCAGTTCTTC
V gene: TRBV27
J gene: TRBJ2-1
CDR3 length: 15
D gene: TRBD2
clone size: NA

CDR3 protein: CASSPTGGETQYF
CDR3 DNA: TGTGCCAGCAGTCCCACAGGGGGGGAGACCCAGTACTTC
V gene: TRBV7-3
J gene: TRBJ2-5
CDR3 length: 13
D gene: TRBD1
clone size: few

CDR3 protein: CASSWGQDTEAFF
CDR3 DNA: TGTGCCAGCAGCTGGGGACAGGACACTGAAGCTTTCTTT
V gene: TRBV5-4
J gene: TRBJ1-1
CDR3 length: 13
D gene: TRBD1
clone size: NA

CDR3 protein: CASSSPREGDYGYTF
CDR3 DNA: TGTGCCAGCAGTTCCCCCCGGGAGGGGGACTATGGCTACACCTTC
V gene: TRBV6-5
J gene: TRBJ1-2
CDR3 length: 15
D gene: NA
clone size: NA

CDR3 protein: CASSLAWGGDDIQYF
CDR3 DNA: TGCGCCAGCAGCTTGGCCTGGGGCGGCGATGACATTCAGTACTTC
V gene: TRBV5-1
J gene: TRBJ2-4
CDR3 length: 15
D gene: NA
clone size: NA

CDR3 protein: CASTGQMNTEAFF
CDR3 DNA: TGTGCCAGCACAGGACAGATGAACACTGAAGCTTTCTTT
V gene: TRBV6-1
J gene: TRBJ1-1
CDR3 length: 13
D gene: NA
clone size: NA

CDR3 protein: CASSLLSSRLAGDEQYF
CDR3 DNA: TGTGCCAGCAGTCTTCTATCCTCGAGACTAGCGGGTGACGAGCAGTACTTC
V gene: TRBV5-4
J gene: TRBJ2-7
CDR3 length: 17
D gene: TRBD2
clone size: NA

CDR3 protein: CASSTSGRAISYEQYF
CDR3 DNA: TGTGCCAGCAGTACTAGCGGGAGGGCCATCTCCTACGAGCAGTACTTC
V gene: TRBV27
J gene: TRBJ2-7
CDR3 length: 16
D gene: TRBD2
clone size: NA

CDR3 protein: CASSYRAGGNYGYTF
CDR3 DNA: TGTGCCAGCAGTTATCGTGCAGGGGGCAACTATGGCTACACCTTC
V gene: TRBV6-5
J gene: TRBJ1-2
CDR3 length: 15
D gene: TRBD1
clone size: NA

CDR3 protein: CAISGQGSVYEQYF
CDR3 DNA: TGTGCCATCAGTGGACAGGGGTCTGTATACGAGCAGTACTTC
V gene: TRBV10-3
J gene: TRBJ2-7
CDR3 length: 14
D gene: TRBD1
clone size: NA

CDR3 protein: CASSPALGVGTEAFF
CDR3 DNA: TGTGCCAGCAGCCCCGCGCTAGGGGTCGGCACTGAAGCTTTCTTT
V gene: TRBV4-2
J gene: TRBJ1-1
CDR3 length: 15
D gene: NA
clone size: NA

CDR3 protein: CASSPWGQGYTEAFF
CDR3 DNA: TGTGCCAGCAGTCCGTGGGGACAGGGGTACACTGAAGCTTTCTTT
V gene: TRBV27
J gene: TRBJ1-1
CDR3 length: 15
D gene: TRBD1
clone size: NA

CDR3 protein: CASSPTSQGARGYTF
CDR3 DNA: TGTGCCAGCAGCCCAACCTCACAGGGGGCGCGAGGCTACACCTTC
V gene: TRBV9
J gene: TRBJ1-2
CDR3 length: 15
D gene: TRBD1
clone size: NA

CDR3 protein: CAWSDPTRPGQGPLWNQPQHF
CDR3 DNA: TGTGCCTGGAGTGACCCTACCCGTCCGGGACAGGGGCCTTTATGGAATCAGCCCCAGCATTTT
V gene: TRBV30
J gene: TRBJ1-5
CDR3 length: 21
D gene: TRBD1
clone size: NA

CDR3 protein: CASSSRDRGRYF
CDR3 DNA: TGTGCCAGCAGCTCGAGAGACCGGGGAAGATACTTC
V gene: TRBV13
J gene: TRBJ2-7
CDR3 length: 12
D gene: NA
clone size: NA

CDR3 protein: CAWRRPGTYEQYF
CDR3 DNA: TGTGCCTGGAGGAGGCCCGGGACCTACGAGCAGTACTTC
V gene: TRBV30
J gene: TRBJ2-7
CDR3 length: 13
D gene: NA
clone size: NA

CDR3 protein: CAWSVRSTEAFF
CDR3 DNA: TGTGCCTGGAGTGTTAGGAGCACTGAAGCTTTCTTT
V gene: TRBV30
J gene: TRBJ1-1
CDR3 length: 12
D gene: NA
clone size: once

CDR3 protein: CAWSQPGTSGSYEQYF
CDR3 DNA: TGTGCCTGGAGTCAACCCGGGACTAGCGGGTCCTACGAGCAGTACTTC
V gene: TRBV30
J gene: TRBJ2-7
CDR3 length: 16
D gene: TRBD2
clone size: NA

CDR3 protein: CASSKGGVGGRDTGELFF
CDR3 DNA: TGTGCCAGCAGCAAAGGAGGGGTGGGGGGTAGGGACACCGGGGAGCTGTTTTTT
V gene: TRBV21-1
J gene: TRBJ2-2
CDR3 length: 18
D gene: NA
clone size: NA

CDR3 protein: CASSLYLSGANVLTF
CDR3 DNA: TGTGCCAGCAGTCTATATCTCTCTGGGGCCAACGTCCTGACTTTC
V gene: TRBV2
J gene: TRBJ2-6
CDR3 length: 15
D gene: NA
clone size: once

CDR3 protein: CASRTSGTVSEQYF
CDR3 DNA: TGCGCCAGCAGGACTAGCGGGACCGTCTCCGAGCAGTACTTC
V gene: TRBV5-1
J gene: TRBJ2-7
CDR3 length: 14
D gene: TRBD2
clone size: NA

CDR3 protein: CASSLDMNTEAFF
CDR3 DNA: TGTGCCAGCAGCTTGGACATGAACACTGAAGCTTTCTTT
V gene: TRBV7-9
J gene: TRBJ1-1
CDR3 length: 13
D gene: NA
clone size: NA

CDR3 protein: CASGREIGELFF
CDR3 DNA: TGTGCTAGTGGCCGAGAAATCGGGGAGCTGTTTTTT
V gene: TRBV12-5
J gene: TRBJ2-2
CDR3 length: 12
D gene: NA
clone size: NA

CDR3 protein: CASSSTGYTQYF
CDR3 DNA: TGTGCCAGCAGTTCGACTGGCTATACGCAGTATTTT
V gene: TRBV6-5
J gene: TRBJ2-3
CDR3 length: 12
D gene: NA
clone size: NA

CDR3 protein: CASSPTGAGDTEAFF
CDR3 DNA: TGTGCCAGTAGTCCGACGGGAGCCGGGGACACTGAAGCTTTCTTT
V gene: TRBV19
J gene: TRBJ1-1
CDR3 length: 15
D gene: NA
clone size: NA

CDR3 protein: CASSSDRGNQPQHF
CDR3 DNA: TGTGCCAGCAGCTCGGACAGGGGGAATCAGCCCCAGCATTTT
V gene: TRBV5-5
J gene: TRBJ1-5
CDR3 length: 14
D gene: TRBD1
clone size: NA

CDR3 protein: CASRRGSGGNTIYF
CDR3 DNA: TGTGCCAGCAGACGCGGGTCGGGTGGAAACACCATATATTTT
V gene: TRBV6-1
J gene: TRBJ1-3
CDR3 length: 14
D gene: NA
clone size: NA

CDR3 protein: CASSWGAGRGSYEQYF
CDR3 DNA: TGTGCCAGCAGCTGGGGTGCGGGGAGAGGGTCCTACGAGCAGTACTTC
V gene: TRBV7-8
J gene: TRBJ2-7
CDR3 length: 16
D gene: NA
clone size: NA

CDR3 protein: CASSLDTGLQETQYF
CDR3 DNA: TGCGCCAGCAGCTTGGATACAGGCCTCCAAGAGACCCAGTACTTC
V gene: TRBV5-1
J gene: TRBJ2-5
CDR3 length: 15
D gene: NA
clone size: NA

CDR3 protein: CASSLTAGAEQYF
CDR3 DNA: TGTGCCAGCAGCTTAACCGCGGGAGCCGAGCAGTACTTC
V gene: TRBV7-9
J gene: TRBJ2-7
CDR3 length: 13
D gene: TRBD2
clone size: NA

CDR3 protein: CASSLAGSTGQPQHF
CDR3 DNA: TGTGCCAGCAGTTTAGCAGGGAGTACGGGGCAGCCCCAGCATTTT
V gene: TRBV7-9
J gene: TRBJ1-5
CDR3 length: 15
D gene: NA
clone size: NA

CDR3 protein: CSVVITGGEKQPQHF
CDR3 DNA: TGCAGCGTTGTTATTACAGGGGGCGAAAAACAGCCCCAGCATTTT
V gene: TRBV29-1
J gene: TRBJ1-5
CDR3 length: 15
D gene: TRBD1
clone size: NA

CDR3 protein: CASSQEGVTEAFF
CDR3 DNA: TGTGCCAGCAGCCAAGAAGGGGTGACTGAAGCTTTCTTT
V gene: TRBV4-2
J gene: TRBJ1-1
CDR3 length: 13
D gene: NA
clone size: NA

CDR3 protein: CAWEELSYNEQFF
CDR3 DNA: TGTGCCTGGGAAGAACTCTCCTACAATGAGCAGTTCTTC
V gene: TRBV30
J gene: TRBJ2-1
CDR3 length: 13
D gene: NA
clone size: NA

CDR3 protein: CASSQETSYNEQFF
CDR3 DNA: TGCGCCAGCAGCCAGGAAACCTCCTACAATGAGCAGTTCTTC
V gene: TRBV5-1
J gene: TRBJ2-1
CDR3 length: 14
D gene: NA
clone size: NA

CDR3 protein: CASSERQGAYEQYF
CDR3 DNA: TGTGCCAGCAGTGAACGACAGGGGGCCTACGAGCAGTACTTC
V gene: TRBV6-1
J gene: TRBJ2-7
CDR3 length: 14
D gene: TRBD1
clone size: NA

CDR3 protein: CASSHRDDEQFF
CDR3 DNA: TGTGCCAGCAGCCACAGGGACGATGAGCAGTTCTTC
V gene: TRBV7-6
J gene: TRBJ2-1
CDR3 length: 12
D gene: NA
clone size: NA

CDR3 protein: CSSSPRVDEQFF
CDR3 DNA: TGTTCCAGCAGCCCTAGAGTTGATGAGCAGTTCTTC
V gene: TRBV7-9
J gene: TRBJ2-1
CDR3 length: 12
D gene: NA
clone size: NA

CDR3 protein: CASSQDSVFTF
CDR3 DNA: TGTGCCAGCAGCCAAGATTCGGTTTTCACCTTC
V gene: TRBV4-2
J gene: TRBJ1-2
CDR3 length: 11
D gene: NA
clone size: NA

CDR3 protein: CASSSPGQVDNEQFF
CDR3 DNA: TGTGCCAGCAGTTCGCCGGGACAGGTTGACAATGAGCAGTTCTTC
V gene: TRBV27
J gene: TRBJ2-1
CDR3 length: 15
D gene: TRBD1
clone size: NA

CDR3 protein: CASSGKTGGQYNEQFF
CDR3 DNA: TGTGCCAGCAGCGGAAAGACAGGGGGCCAATACAATGAGCAGTTCTTC
V gene: TRBV5-4
J gene: TRBJ2-1
CDR3 length: 16
D gene: TRBD1
clone size: NA

CDR3 protein: CASSERDRRFGGNQPQHF
CDR3 DNA: TGTGCCAGCAGTGAACGGGATCGAAGGTTCGGGGGAAATCAGCCCCAGCATTTT
V gene: TRBV6-1
J gene: TRBJ1-5
CDR3 length: 18
D gene: NA
clone size: NA

CDR3 protein: CASSPFGELFF
CDR3 DNA: TGTGCCAGCAGTCCGTTTGGGGAGCTGTTTTTT
V gene: TRBV6-6
J gene: TRBJ2-2
CDR3 length: 11
D gene: NA
clone size: NA